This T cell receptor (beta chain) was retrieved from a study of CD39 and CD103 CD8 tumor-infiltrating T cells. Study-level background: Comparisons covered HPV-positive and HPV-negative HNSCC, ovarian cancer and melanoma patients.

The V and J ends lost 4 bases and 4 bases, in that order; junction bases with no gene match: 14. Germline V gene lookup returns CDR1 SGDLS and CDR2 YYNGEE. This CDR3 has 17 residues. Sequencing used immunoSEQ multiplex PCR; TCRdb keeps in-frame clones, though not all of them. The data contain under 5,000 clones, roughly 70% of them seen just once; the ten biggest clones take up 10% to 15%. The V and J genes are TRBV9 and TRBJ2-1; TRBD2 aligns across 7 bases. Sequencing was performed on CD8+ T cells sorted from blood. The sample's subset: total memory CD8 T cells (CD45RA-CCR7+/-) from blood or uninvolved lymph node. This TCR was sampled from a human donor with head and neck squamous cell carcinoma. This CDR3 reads CASSPARASGPYNEQFF. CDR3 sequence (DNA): TGTGCCAGCAGCCCAGCCAGGGCTAGCGGACCATACAATGAGCAGTTCTTC.